This entry lists 26 T cell receptor beta chains sequenced from one sample in a study of control samples from healthy donors and cancer patients. Measured with immunoSEQ multiplex PCR; TCRdb has only the in-frame clones, and not every one. Of about 55,000 clones in the sample, around 95% are singletons; the top ten hold about 1.9%. Input material: blood. These receptors came from a woman aged 25 to 39 in good health.

This clone appeared once. V and J are TRBV27 and TRBJ2-7; 12 nucleotides match TRBD1. From germline, CDR1 is MNHEY and CDR2 SMNVEV (reference sequence). J gave up 7 bases and V 4 bases, and 5 bases lay outside the gene matches. This CDR3 has 14 amino acids. The DNA for the CDR3 is TGTGCCAGCAGTTGGGGACAGGGGGCGCGGGAGCAGTACTTC. Its translation is CASSWGQGAREQYF.

V gene TRBV9 combines with J gene TRBJ1-4; D call uncertain. Per the germline V gene, CDR1 is SGDLS and CDR2 is YYNGEE. The CDR3 covers 13 residues. Trimming cost V 0 bases and J 4 bases, with 4 bases left between them. Written as DNA, the CDR3 is TGTGCCAGCAGCGTAGACCTTAATGAAAAACTGTTTTTT. Translating gives CASSVDLNEKLFF.

V gene TRBV4-1 combines with J gene TRBJ1-5, with D possibly TRBD1 on 5 matching bases. Trimming took 0 bases from V and 4 from J, leaving 10 bases between them. CDR3 length: 15 residues. Germline CDR1 is MGHRA and CDR2 is YSYEKL. DNA for the CDR3: TGCGCCAGCAGCCAAGATCTTGGGGCAAATCAGCCCCAGCATTTT. It translates to CASSQDLGANQPQHF.

The chain links TRBV12-5 to TRBJ2-3, with no clear D. The V end lost 7 bases, the J end lost 3 bases, and 11 bases lay between the germline ends. The V gene's germline CDR1 is LGHNT and CDR2 FRNRAP. This CDR3 is 13 amino acids long. The CDR3 loop reads CASVLAATDTQYF. The CDR3, as DNA: TGTGCTAGTGTCCTCGCAGCGACAGATACGCAGTATTTT.

V usage is TRBV30 and J usage is TRBJ2-1; tentative D call: TRBD2 (7 bases). There are 12 residues in the CDR3. The germline V gene has CDR1 GTSNPN and CDR2 SVGIG (reference sequence). V was clipped by 4 bases and J by 7 bases, with 11 bases between them. In nucleotides, the CDR3 is TGTGCCTGGACGAGGGGGGGAAATGAGCAGTTCTTC. Amino acids: CAWTRGGNEQFF. Variable domain in full (rest from reference TRBV30 and TRBJ2-1): SQTIHQWPATLVQPVGSPLSLECTVEGTSNPNLYWYRQAAGRGLQLLFYSVGIGQISSEVPQNLSASRPQDRQFILSSKKLLLSDSGFYLCAWTRGGNEQFFGPGTRLTVL.

The chain couples TRBV15 to TRBJ1-6, with 11 nucleotides matching TRBD1. The CDR3 sequence is 14 residues long. Germline loops: CDR1 LNHNV, CDR2 YYDKDF (reference sequence). V was clipped by 5 bases and J by 10 bases; unmatched bases: 4. CDR3 DNA: TGTGCCACCAGCGGGGGACAGGGGGACTCACCCCTCCACTTT. This encodes CATSGGQGDSPLHF.

In this sample, this clone turned up once. V usage is TRBV25-1 and J usage is TRBJ1-2; D remains unclear. The ends were cut back, 3 bases at V and 8 bases at J, with 13 bases in the middle. The CDR3 length is 13 residues. In germline, CDR1 is MGHDK, CDR2 SYGVNS. The CDR3 coding sequence is TGTGCCAGCAGTGACCGGGTCTCCCTAGGCTACACCTTC. This codes for CASSDRVSLGYTF.

The J gene is TRBJ1-5, the V gene TRBV28; 9 nucleotides match TRBD1. CDR1 is MDHEN, CDR2 SYDVKM, per germline. J lost 5 bases, V lost 8 bases, and 7 bases had no gene match. The CDR3 loop spans 14 amino acids. The CDR3, as DNA: TGTGCCAGCTCGGACAGGGGAGGGGATCAGCCCCAGCATTTT. This sequence encodes CASSDRGGDQPQHF.

The chain is built from TRBV27 and TRBJ2-1; D gene uncertain. Germline V gives CDR1 MNHEY, CDR2 SMNVEV (reference sequence). This CDR3 has 15 residues. Trimming took 7 bases from V and 8 from J, leaving 21 bases between them. The DNA for the CDR3 is TGTGCCAGCACGCCTCTGGAACCGACTCGCGATGAGCAGTTCTTC. Its protein is CASTPLEPTRDEQFF.

The CDR3 nucleotides read TGTGCCACCAGCAGAGACCCAGGGCCGGGAAACATTCAGTACTTC. Protein product: CATSRDPGPGNIQYF. J is TRBJ2-4 and V is TRBV15; D possibly corresponds to TRBD1 (5 bases). V was shortened by 0 bases and J by 6 bases, with 12 bases between the two germline ends. The germline V gene has CDR1 LNHNV and CDR2 YYDKDF (reference sequence). This CDR3 region has 15 residues.

This chain uses TRBV7-3 with TRBJ1-3; a weak D match, TRBD1 (5 bases). The CDR3 sequence is 13 residues long. Germline V gene sequence: CDR1 SGHTA, CDR2 FQGTGA. V lost 5 bases to trimming and J lost 14 bases, with 19 bases between them. In DNA form, the CDR3 reads TGTGCCAGCAGCCTTGATTCCGGGACGACGTTATATTTT. Its protein is CASSLDSGTTLYF.

V gene TRBV10-3 combines with J gene TRBJ1-2, with D unresolved. CDR3 length equals 15 residues. V lost 0 bases, J lost 3 bases, and 11 bases lay in between. Germline values: CDR1 ENHRY, CDR2 SYGVKD. The CDR3 DNA reads as TGTGCCATCAGTGAGTCGACACAAATGGACTATGGCTACACCTTC. This translates into CAISESTQMDYGYTF.

The sample holds one count of this clone. J is TRBJ1-2 and V is TRBV29-1; 8 nucleotides agree with TRBD1. Losses at the gene ends were 7 bases for V and 3 bases for J; bases not matched to a gene: 10. Germline V gene lookup returns CDR1 SQVTM and CDR2 ANQGSEA. CDR3 length: 14 residues. CDR3 protein: CSARTGWFDYGYTF. The CDR3 DNA reads as TGCAGCGCTCGGACAGGGTGGTTTGACTATGGCTACACCTTC.

The rearrangement joins TRBV2 to TRBJ2-7, with 7 bases identical to TRBD2. Looked up from germline, CDR1 is SNHLY and CDR2 is FYNNEI. Trimming cost V 3 bases and J 5 bases; bases outside gene matches: 7. The CDR3 totals 14 residues. This chain's CDR3 is CASSEVAGGHEQYF. In DNA form, the CDR3 reads TGTGCCAGCAGTGAGGTAGCGGGCGGACACGAGCAGTACTTC.

The chain combines TRBV5-6 with TRBJ1-3, with a possible D match to TRBD1 (5 bases). V was pared by 3 bases and J by 0 bases, with 16 bases between. CDR3 length: 17 residues. Germline CDR1 is SGHDT and CDR2 is YYEEEE. CDR3 sequence (DNA): TGTGCCAGCAGCTCAACCGGGACGGTCCGCTCTGGAAACACCATATATTTT. This gives the protein CASSSTGTVRSGNTIYF. Full variable domain (rest looked up from reference TRBV5-6 and TRBJ1-3): DAGVTQSPTHLIKTRGQQVTLRCSPKSGHDTVSWYQQALGQGPQFIFQYYEEEERQRGNFPDRFSGHQFPNYSSELNVNALLLGDSALYLCASSSTGTVRSGNTIYFGEGSWLTVV.

The chain recombines TRBV19 with TRBJ2-1; 11 nucleotides agree with TRBD2. V lost 10 bases, J lost 2 bases, and 4 bases stayed unmatched. Looked up from germline, CDR1 is LNHDA and CDR2 is SQIVND (reference sequence). The CDR3 consists of 14 residues. The CDR3 reads CATSTSGTYNEQFF. CDR3 nucleotides: TGTGCCACCTCGACTAGCGGGACCTACAATGAGCAGTTCTTC.

This sequence joins TRBV5-4 and TRBJ2-5; D unresolved. This CDR3 has 13 amino acids. Germline V CDR1 and CDR2: SGHNT, YYREEE (reference sequence). With 0 bases removed from V and 5 bases from J, the gap between germline ends came to 8 bases. CDR3 DNA sequence: TGTGCCAGCAGCTTGGAGGGCTGGGAGACCCAGTACTTC. Its protein is CASSLEGWETQYF.

The chain couples TRBV15 to TRBJ1-3, with D unresolved. CDR3 size: 15 residues. Germline loops: CDR1 LNHNV, CDR2 YYDKDF (reference sequence). Between the trimmed V and J ends, which lost 1 base and 2 bases, there was a span of 9 bases. For the CDR3, the DNA is TGTGCCACCAGCAGAGGCACCGATGCTGGAAACACCATATATTTT. Its translation: CATSRGTDAGNTIYF.

The V call is TRBV4-1, the J call TRBJ2-7; 10 bases fit TRBD1. Germline loops: CDR1 MGHRA, CDR2 YSYEKL. V lost 0 bases and J lost 2; bases outside the gene matches: 4. The CDR3 extends over 16 amino acids. The CDR3 bases are TGCGCCAGCAGCCAAGACCTGACAGGGGGCGCCTACGAGCAGTACTTC. Translating it yields CASSQDLTGGAYEQYF.

This rearrangement joins TRBV9 to TRBJ1-2, with D possibly being TRBD1 (5 bases). V lost 1 base to trimming and J lost 8 bases, with 15 bases between them. Per the germline V gene, CDR1 is SGDLS and CDR2 is YYNGEE. The CDR3 extends over 14 amino acids. CDR3 coding DNA: TGTGCCAGCAGCGTATCCGGGGGATTGGGAGGCTACACCTTC. The encoded protein is CASSVSGGLGGYTF.

CDR3 residues: CASSLLAKPGNTGELFF. The CDR3 nucleotides are TGTGCCAGCAGCTTACTGGCGAAGCCAGGGAACACCGGGGAGCTGTTTTTT. V usage is TRBV7-6 and J usage is TRBJ2-2; D uncertain. Germline CDR1 SGHVS, CDR2 FNYEAQ. This CDR3 comprises 17 residues. V was pared by 2 bases and J by 1 base, with 14 bases between.

This clone was observed once. This chain links TRBV2 with TRBJ2-1; 7 positions agree with TRBD1. In germline, CDR1 is SNHLY, CDR2 FYNNEI. This CDR3 comprises 14 residues. The junction had 3 bases not matched to a gene; V was cut back by 4 bases and J by 3 bases. CDR3 nucleotides: TGTGCCAGCAGTGCGGGGACAGACTACAATGAGCAGTTCTTC. This codes for CASSAGTDYNEQFF. The whole variable domain, filled in from reference TRBV2 and TRBJ2-1, reads EPEVTQTPSHQVTQMGQEVILRCVPISNHLYFYWYRQILGQKVEFLVSFYNNEISEKSEIFDDQFSVERPDGSNFTLKIRSTKLEDSAMYFCASSAGTDYNEQFFGPGTRLTVL.

DNA for the CDR3: TGTGCCAGCAGTCCCCATACGGGGATGAGTCAGCCCCAGCATTTT. Protein: CASSPHTGMSQPQHF. The J gene is TRBJ1-5, the V gene TRBV27; D call uncertain. This CDR3 comprises 15 residues. Looked up from germline, CDR1 is MNHEY and CDR2 is SMNVEV (reference sequence). The V end lost 5 bases, the J end lost 6 bases, and 17 bases lay between the germline ends.

This chain joins TRBV20-1 and TRBJ1-1, with D tentatively TRBD1 (5 bases). The CDR3 sequence is 11 residues long. Germline loops: CDR1 DFQATT, CDR2 SNEGSKA (reference sequence). The V end lost 7 bases, the J end lost 7 bases, and 13 bases lay between the germline ends. CDR3 residues: CSGGETYEAFF. The CDR3 bases are TGCAGTGGAGGGGAAACTTATGAAGCTTTCTTT.

The rearrangement joins TRBV10-3 to TRBJ1-3; TRBD1 matches 9 bases. The length of the CDR3 is 15 residues. Germline CDR1 is ENHRY and CDR2 is SYGVKD. Losses at the gene ends were 10 bases for V and 0 bases for J; bases not matched to a gene: 7. The CDR3 DNA is TGTGCCACCGGGGACAGGGTTTCCTCTGGAAACACCATATATTTT. The encoded protein is CATGDRVSSGNTIYF.

The V call is TRBV28, the J call TRBJ1-1, with D unresolved. V gave up 7 bases and J gave up 5 bases, with 11 bases separating them. Looked up from germline, CDR1 is MDHEN and CDR2 is SYDVKM. The CDR3 consists of 12 residues. CDR3 region: CASMAARTEAFF. The CDR3 DNA sequence: TGTGCCAGCATGGCCGCGAGAACTGAAGCTTTCTTT.